This entry concerns a single T cell receptor beta chain. The PCR contained 60 Vbeta and 13 Jbeta primers. Sequencing was performed with immunoSEQ multiplex PCR; in TCRdb, only in-frame clones are kept and a portion is missing. The sample has approximately 150,000 clones; roughly 80% are singletons. The data originate from a study of cytomegalovirus exposure and HLA in healthy donors. Trimming took off 7 bases at V and 5 bases at J, with 12 bases between the two ends. Germline V gene sequence: CDR1 SGHRS, CDR2 YFSETQ. The CDR3 covers 13 residues. The origin of this receptor is a male donor in good health and CMV-seronegative. The chain recombines TRBV5-1 with TRBJ1-4; D not resolved. Sequencing was carried out using PBMCs. CDR3 loop: CASSTDFNEKLFF. DNA for the CDR3: TGCGCCAGCTCGACGGACTTCAATGAAAAACTGTTTTTT.